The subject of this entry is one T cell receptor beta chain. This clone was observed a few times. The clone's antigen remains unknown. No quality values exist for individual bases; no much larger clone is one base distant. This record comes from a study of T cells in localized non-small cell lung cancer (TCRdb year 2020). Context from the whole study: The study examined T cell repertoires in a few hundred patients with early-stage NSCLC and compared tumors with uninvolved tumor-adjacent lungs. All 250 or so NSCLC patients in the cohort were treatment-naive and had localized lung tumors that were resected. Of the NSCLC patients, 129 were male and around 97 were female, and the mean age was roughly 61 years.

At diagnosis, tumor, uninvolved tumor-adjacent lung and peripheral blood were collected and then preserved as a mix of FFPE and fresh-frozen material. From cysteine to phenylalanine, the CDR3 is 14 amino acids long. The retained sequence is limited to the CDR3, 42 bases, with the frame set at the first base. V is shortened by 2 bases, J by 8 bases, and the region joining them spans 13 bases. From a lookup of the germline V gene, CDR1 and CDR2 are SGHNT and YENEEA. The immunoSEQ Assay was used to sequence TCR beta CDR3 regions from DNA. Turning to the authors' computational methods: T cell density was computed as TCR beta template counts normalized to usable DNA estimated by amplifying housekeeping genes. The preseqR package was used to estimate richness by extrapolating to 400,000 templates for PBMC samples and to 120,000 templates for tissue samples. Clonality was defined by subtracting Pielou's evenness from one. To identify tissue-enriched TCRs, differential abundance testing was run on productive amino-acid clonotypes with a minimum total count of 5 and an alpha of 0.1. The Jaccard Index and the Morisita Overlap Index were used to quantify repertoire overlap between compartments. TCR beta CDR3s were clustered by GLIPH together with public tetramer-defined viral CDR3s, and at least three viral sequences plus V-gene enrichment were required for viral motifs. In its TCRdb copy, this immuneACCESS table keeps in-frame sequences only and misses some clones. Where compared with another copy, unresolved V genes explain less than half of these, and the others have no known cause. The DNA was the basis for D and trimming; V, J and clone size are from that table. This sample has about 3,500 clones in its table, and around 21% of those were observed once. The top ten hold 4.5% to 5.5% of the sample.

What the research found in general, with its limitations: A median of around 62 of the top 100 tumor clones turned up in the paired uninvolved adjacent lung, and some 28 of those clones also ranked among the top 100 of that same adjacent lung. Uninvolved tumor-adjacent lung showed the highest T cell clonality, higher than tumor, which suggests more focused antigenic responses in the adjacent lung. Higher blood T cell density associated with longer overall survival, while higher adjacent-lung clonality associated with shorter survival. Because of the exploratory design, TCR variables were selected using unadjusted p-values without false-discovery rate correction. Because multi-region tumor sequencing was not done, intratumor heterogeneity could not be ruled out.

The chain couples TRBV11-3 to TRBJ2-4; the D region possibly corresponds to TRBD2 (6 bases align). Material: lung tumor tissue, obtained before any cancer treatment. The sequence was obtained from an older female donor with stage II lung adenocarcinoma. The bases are TGTGCCAGCAGCTTATCGGCGACGGGGGACATTCAGTACTTC. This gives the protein CASSLSATGDIQYF.